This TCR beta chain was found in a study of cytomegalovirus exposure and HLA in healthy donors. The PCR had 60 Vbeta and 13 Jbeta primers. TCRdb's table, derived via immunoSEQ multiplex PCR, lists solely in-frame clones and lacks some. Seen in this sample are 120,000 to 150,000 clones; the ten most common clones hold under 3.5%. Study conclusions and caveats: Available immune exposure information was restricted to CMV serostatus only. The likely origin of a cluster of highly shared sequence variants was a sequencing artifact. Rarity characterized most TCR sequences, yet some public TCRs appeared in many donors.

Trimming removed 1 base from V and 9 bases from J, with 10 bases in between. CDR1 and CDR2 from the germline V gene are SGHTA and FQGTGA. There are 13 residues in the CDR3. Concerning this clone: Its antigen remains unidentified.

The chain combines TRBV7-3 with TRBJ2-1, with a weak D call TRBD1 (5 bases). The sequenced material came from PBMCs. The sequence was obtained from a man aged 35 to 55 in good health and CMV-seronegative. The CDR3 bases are TGTGCCAGCAGCTTAAGGCAGGGTGGTGAGCAGTTCTTC. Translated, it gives CASSLRQGGEQFF.